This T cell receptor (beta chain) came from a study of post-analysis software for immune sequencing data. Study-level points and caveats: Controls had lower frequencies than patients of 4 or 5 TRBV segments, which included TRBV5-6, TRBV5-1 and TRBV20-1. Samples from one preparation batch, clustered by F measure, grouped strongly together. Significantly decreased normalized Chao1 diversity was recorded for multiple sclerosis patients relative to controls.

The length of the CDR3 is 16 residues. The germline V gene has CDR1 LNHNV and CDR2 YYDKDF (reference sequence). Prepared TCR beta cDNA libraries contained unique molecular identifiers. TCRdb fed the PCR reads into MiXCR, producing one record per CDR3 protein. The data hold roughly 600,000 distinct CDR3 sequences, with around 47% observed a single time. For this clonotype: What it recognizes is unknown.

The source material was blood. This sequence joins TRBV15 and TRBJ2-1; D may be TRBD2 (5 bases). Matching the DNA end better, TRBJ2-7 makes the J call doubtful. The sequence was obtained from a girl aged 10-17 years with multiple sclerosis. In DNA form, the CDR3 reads TGTGCCACCAGCAGAGATTATGGGAGCTCCTACAATGAGCAGTACTTC. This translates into CATSRDYGSSYNEQYF.